This T cell receptor (beta chain) appears in the sequencing data of a study of glioma-infiltrating T cells. Using RNA template, CDR3s of TCR alpha and beta were amplified with iRepertoire arm-PCR. For one-step reverse transcription and amplification, roughly 95-450 ng of tissue mRNA or PBMC total RNA was used. TCRdb recomputed calls from the multiplex PCR reads with MiXCR, one row per CDR3 protein. This table holds about 380,000 distinct CDR3 sequences, roughly two fifths found once. Notes on this clonotype: Its antigen is currently unknown.

Study results and caveats: Gliomas, especially low-grade, showed above-expected tissue-blood divergence; non-neoplastic patients showed below.

Per the germline V gene, CDR1 is LNHDA and CDR2 is SQIVND (reference sequence). Trimming removed 10 bases at V and 4 bases at J, with 11 bases between. There are 11 residues in the CDR3. The V call is TRBV19, the J call TRBJ2-7; D possibly corresponds to TRBD2 (6 bases). The sample taken for sequencing was glioma tissue, nonneoplastic brain tissue, or PBMCs (not recorded which). The TCR was taken from a human donor with low-grade glioma or glioblastoma, undergoing nonglioma brain surgery, or in good health (not recorded which). As DNA, the CDR3 is TGTGCCACCCGGGACTTATACGAGCAGTACTTC. The encoded protein is CATRDLYEQYF. Full variable domain (rest looked up from reference TRBV19 and TRBJ2-7): DGGITQSPKYLFRKEGQNVTLSCEQNLNHDAMYWYRQDPGQGLRLIYYSQIVNDFQKGDIAEGYSVSREKKESFPLTVTSAQKNPTAFYLCATRDLYEQYFGPGTRLTVT.